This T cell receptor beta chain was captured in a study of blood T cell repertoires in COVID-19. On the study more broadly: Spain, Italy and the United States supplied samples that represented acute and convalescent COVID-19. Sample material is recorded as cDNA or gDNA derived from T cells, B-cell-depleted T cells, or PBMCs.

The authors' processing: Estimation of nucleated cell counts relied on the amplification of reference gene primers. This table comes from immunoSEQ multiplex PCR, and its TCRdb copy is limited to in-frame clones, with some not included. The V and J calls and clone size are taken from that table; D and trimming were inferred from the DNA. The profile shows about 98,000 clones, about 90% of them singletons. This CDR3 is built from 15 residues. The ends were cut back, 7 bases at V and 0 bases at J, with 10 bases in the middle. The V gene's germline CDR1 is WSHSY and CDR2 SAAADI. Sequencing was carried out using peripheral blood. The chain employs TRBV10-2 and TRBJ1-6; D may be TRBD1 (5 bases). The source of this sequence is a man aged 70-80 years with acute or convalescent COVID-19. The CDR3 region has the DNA TGCGCCAGCAAGGGGCCTGGCTCCTATAATTCACCCCTCCACTTT. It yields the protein CASKGPGSYNSPLHF.